Listed here is a single T cell receptor (beta chain). The data stem from a study of shared clonotypes between healthy human individuals. Samples underwent the assay at deep level. TCRdb's copy holds only in-frame clones and misses some; the assay was immunoSEQ multiplex PCR. Of 2 million to 3 million clones listed, under 95% are singletons. Germline CDR1 and CDR2: LNHDA and SQIVND (reference sequence). The CDR3 totals 15 residues. V was trimmed by 5 bases and J by 1 base, leaving 15 bases between them. The receptor comes from a man aged 18 to 30 in good health. Some clones in this sample may be carry-over from other donors' samples. The chain recombines TRBV19 with TRBJ2-7, with no clear D. What was sequenced was naive CD4+ T cells from PBMCs. As for subset: CD45RA+ positively selected. The CDR3 region has the DNA TGTGCCAGTAGTCCTAGACTCATCCCATCCTACGAGCAGTACTTC. Amino acids: CASSPRLIPSYEQYF.